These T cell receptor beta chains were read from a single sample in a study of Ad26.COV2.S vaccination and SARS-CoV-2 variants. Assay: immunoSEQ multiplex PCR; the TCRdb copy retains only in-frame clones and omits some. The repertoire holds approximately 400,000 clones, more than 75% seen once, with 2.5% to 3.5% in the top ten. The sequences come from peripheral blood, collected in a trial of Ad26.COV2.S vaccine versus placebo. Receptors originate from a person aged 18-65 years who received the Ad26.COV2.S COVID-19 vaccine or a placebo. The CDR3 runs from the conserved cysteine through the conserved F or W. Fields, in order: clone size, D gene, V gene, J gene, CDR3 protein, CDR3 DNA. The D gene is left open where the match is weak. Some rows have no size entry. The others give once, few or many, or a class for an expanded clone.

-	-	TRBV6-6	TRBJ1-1	CASSYSRDTEAFF	TGTGCCAGCAGTTATTCAAGGGACACTGAAGCTTTCTTT
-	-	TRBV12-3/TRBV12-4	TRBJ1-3	CASSTYGNTIYF	TGTGCCAGCAGCACCTATGGAAACACCATATATTTT
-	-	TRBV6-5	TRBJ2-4	CASSYSGRGGNIQYF	TGTGCCAGCAGTTACTCTGGCAGGGGTGGAAACATTCAGTACTTC
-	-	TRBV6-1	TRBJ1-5	CASSSPGVNQPQHF	TGTGCCAGCAGTTCCCCAGGGGTTAATCAGCCCCAGCATTTT
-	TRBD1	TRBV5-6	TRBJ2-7	CASRLTGGRIYEQYF	TGTGCCAGCAGGTTAACAGGGGGCCGAATCTACGAGCAGTACTTC
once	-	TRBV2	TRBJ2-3	CASRRENTDTQYF	TGTGCCAGCAGACGGGAGAACACAGATACGCAGTATTTT
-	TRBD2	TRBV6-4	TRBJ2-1	CASRGSGKLSYNEQFF	TGTGCCAGCAGGGGTAGCGGGAAACTCTCCTACAATGAGCAGTTCTTC
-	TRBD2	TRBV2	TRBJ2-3	CASRRWGGGASLSADTQYF	TGTGCCAGCCGTCGATGGGGCGGGGGGGCCTCTCTTTCCGCAGATACGCAGTATTTT
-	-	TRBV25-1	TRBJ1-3	CASSEPRPSGNTIYF	TGTGCCAGCAGTGAACCACGGCCCTCTGGAAACACCATATATTTT
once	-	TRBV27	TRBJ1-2	CASSFDRTNYGYTF	TGTGCCAGCAGTTTTGACCGTACCAACTATGGCTACACCTTC